The 3 T cell receptor beta chains presented below share a single source sample, sequenced in a study of type 1 regulatory T cells. TCRdb independently ran MiXCR on the reads; one entry per CDR3 protein. The table includes roughly 62,000 distinct CDR3 sequences, 62% detected once. Antigens of these TCRs are unknown. What was sequenced was cultured non-Tr1 T cells, either the whole culture or a sorted T cell fraction (not recorded which). Receptors originate from a human donor in good health.

The chain uses TRBV7-2 and TRBJ2-4; D is unclear. This CDR3 is 12 amino acids long. The V and J ends lost 5 bases and 10 bases respectively, with 12 bases between them. The germline CDR1 and CDR2 sequences are SGHTA and FQGNSA. The DNA for the CDR3 is TGTGCCAGCAGCCAGCCCTATGAGATTCAGTACTTC. Its protein product is CASSQPYEIQYF.

This chain links TRBV7-2 with TRBJ2-3; TRBD2 is a possible D gene (6 bases). With 6 bases removed from V and 2 bases from J, the gap between germline ends came to 12 bases. The CDR3 spans 14 residues. The V gene's germline CDR1 is SGHTA and CDR2 FQGNSA. The CDR3 sequence is CASRRDPNTDTQYF. In nucleotides, the CDR3 is TGTGCCAGCAGGCGGGACCCGAACACAGATACGCAGTATTTT.

V and J are TRBV6-6 and TRBJ2-7, with 9 bases identical to TRBD2. V trimming: 2 bases; J trimming: 2 bases; junction bases outside the gene matches: 4. Per germline, CDR1 MNHNY and CDR2 SVGAGI (reference sequence). CDR3 length equals 15 residues. The CDR3 sequence: CASSYVAGGPYEQYF. CDR3 nucleotide sequence: TGTGCCAGCAGTTACGTCGCGGGAGGGCCCTACGAGCAGTACTTC.